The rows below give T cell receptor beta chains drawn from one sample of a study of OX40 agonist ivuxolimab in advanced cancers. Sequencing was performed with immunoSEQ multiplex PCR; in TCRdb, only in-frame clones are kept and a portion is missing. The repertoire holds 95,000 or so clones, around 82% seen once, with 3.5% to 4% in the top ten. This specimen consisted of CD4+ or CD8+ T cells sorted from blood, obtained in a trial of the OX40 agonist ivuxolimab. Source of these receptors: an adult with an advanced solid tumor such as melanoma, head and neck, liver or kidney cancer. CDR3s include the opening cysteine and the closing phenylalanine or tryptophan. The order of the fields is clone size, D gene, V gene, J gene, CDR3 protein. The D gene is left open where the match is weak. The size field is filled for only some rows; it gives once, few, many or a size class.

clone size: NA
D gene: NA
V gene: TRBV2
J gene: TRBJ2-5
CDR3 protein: CASSEERGARETQYF

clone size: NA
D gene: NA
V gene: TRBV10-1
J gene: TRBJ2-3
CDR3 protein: CASSPQVADTQYF

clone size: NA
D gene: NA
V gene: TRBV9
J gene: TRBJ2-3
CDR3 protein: CASSVDVGSTDTQYF

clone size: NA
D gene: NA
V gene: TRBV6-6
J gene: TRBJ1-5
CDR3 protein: CASRAREGRDQPQHF

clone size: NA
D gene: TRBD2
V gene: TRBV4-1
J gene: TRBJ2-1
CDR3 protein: CASSQEGTSGRNEQFF

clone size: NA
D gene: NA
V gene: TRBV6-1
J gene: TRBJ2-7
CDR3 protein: CASISPLSFEQYF

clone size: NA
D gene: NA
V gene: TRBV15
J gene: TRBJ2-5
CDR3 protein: CATSRDVGDQETQYF

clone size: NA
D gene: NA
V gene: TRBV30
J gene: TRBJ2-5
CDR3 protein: CAWSRGLQETQYF

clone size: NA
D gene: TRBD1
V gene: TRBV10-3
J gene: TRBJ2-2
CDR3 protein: CAISWPGQGDTGELFF

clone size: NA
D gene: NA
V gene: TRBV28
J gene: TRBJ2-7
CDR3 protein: CASSGETYEQYF

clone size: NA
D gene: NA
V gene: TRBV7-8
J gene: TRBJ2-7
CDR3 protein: CASSSGRGARSYEQYF

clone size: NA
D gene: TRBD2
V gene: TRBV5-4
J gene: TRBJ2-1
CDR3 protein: CASSLPSGSRNEQFF

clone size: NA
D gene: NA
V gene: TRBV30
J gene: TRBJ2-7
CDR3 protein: CAWSAGNSYEQYF

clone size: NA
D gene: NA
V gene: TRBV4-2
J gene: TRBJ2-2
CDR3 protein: CASSQDSESGELFF

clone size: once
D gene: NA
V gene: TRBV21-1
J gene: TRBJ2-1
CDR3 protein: CASSKEVPGQNNEQFF

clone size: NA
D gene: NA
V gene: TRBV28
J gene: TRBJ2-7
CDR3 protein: CASSISVFYEQYF

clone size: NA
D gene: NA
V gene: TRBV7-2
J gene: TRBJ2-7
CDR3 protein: CASSTDSSVYEQYF

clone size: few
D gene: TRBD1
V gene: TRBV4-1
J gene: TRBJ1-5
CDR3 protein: CASSPTRLRGPQPQHF

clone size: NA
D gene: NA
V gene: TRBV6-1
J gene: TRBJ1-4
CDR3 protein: CASSASGAGVQEKLFF

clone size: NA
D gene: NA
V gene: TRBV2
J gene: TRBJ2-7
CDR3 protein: CASSESSGNEQYF

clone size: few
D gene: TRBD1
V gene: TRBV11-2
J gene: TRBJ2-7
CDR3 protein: CASSFSGGDEQYF

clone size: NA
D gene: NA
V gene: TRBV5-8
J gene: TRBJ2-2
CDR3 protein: CASSPSLAEGIGELFF

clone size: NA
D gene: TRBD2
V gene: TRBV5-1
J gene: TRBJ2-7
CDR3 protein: CASSLGGRASYEQYF

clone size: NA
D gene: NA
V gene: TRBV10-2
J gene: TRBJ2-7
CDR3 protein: CASSTWDYEQYF

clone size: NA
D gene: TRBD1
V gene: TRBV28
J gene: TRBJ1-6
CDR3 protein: CATNRQGGSPLHF

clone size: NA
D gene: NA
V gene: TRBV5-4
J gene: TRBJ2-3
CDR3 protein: CASSSDPTDTQYF

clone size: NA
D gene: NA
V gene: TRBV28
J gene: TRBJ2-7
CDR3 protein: CASSPGTTDYEQYF